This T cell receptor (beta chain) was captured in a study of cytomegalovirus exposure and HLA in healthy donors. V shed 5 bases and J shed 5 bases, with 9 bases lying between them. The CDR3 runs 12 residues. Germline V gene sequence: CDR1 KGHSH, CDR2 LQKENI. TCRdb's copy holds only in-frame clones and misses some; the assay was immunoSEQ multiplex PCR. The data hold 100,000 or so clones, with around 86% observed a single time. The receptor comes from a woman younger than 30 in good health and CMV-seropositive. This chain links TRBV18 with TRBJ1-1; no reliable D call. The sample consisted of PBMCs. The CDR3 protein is CASSGVRTEAFF. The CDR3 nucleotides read TGTGCCAGCTCAGGAGTGCGGACTGAAGCTTTCTTT.